This T cell receptor (beta chain) was profiled in a study of CD8 T cells in ankylosing spondylitis. Study results and caveats: It appeared that ankylosing spondylitis blood was characterized by a TCR beta motif of about 8 highly homologous variants.

TCRdb re-derived calls from the 5' RACE reads in MiXCR, one entry per CDR3 protein. The sample shows 750,000 to 850,000 distinct CDR3 sequences, 10% to 15% of them seen only once. This clonotype was seen ten or more times. Its antigen is unidentified. With V trimmed by 7 bases and J by 7 bases, 10 bases remained unmatched. The CDR3 sequence is 15 residues long. CDR1 is DFQATT, CDR2 SNEGSKA, per germline (reference sequence). Sequencing input: blood, either unsorted or a sorted T cell fraction (not recorded which). This receptor was identified in a male donor with ankylosing spondylitis. V gene TRBV20-1 combines with J gene TRBJ1-4; the match to TRBD1 covers 12 bases. The CDR3 reads CSGRGQGASSEKLFF. Here the CDR3 DNA reads TGCAGTGGCCGGGGACAGGGGGCTTCTAGTGAAAAACTGTTTTTT.